This TCR beta chain stems from a study of Graves' ophthalmopathy and Graves' hyperthyroidism. Overall study context: A follow-up of 18 months without ophthalmopathy meant that hyperthyroidism was stable.

TCR beta CDR3 regions were amplified from RNA transcripts. The authors performed first-round RT-PCR with HTBI primers and then a second-round multiplex PCR. One entry per CDR3 protein, called by TCRdb with MiXCR from the multiplex PCR reads. The sample lists 580,000 or so distinct CDR3 sequences; roughly 40% were seen once. The CDR3 sequence is 15 residues long. The V gene end was trimmed by 6 bases and the J gene end by 6 bases; junction bases not matched to a gene: 14. Germline CDR1 reads SNHLY; CDR2 reads FYNNEI. This clonotype was counted ten times or more. No donor had other autoimmune disease, uncontrolled infection, pregnancy or lactation.

This clonotype was obtained from an adult man with Graves' hyperthyroidism. This rearrangement joins TRBV2 to TRBJ2-7; 7 nucleotides match TRBD1. Input material: peripheral blood or thyroid tissue (not recorded which). CDR3 DNA: TGTGCCAGCAGGTCCAGATACAGGGGTTACGGCGAGCAGTACTTC. It yields the protein CASRSRYRGYGEQYF.